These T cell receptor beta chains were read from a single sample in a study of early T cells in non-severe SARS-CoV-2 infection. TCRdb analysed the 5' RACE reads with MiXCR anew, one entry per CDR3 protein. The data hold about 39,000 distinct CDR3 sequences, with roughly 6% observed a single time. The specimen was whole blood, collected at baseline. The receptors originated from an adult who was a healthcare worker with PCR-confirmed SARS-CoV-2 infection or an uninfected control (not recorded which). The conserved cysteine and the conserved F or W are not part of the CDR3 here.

CDR3aa: ASSLASGETQY
len: 11
v_gene: TRBV7-3
j_gene: TRBJ2-5

CDR3aa: ASSWTGTGVDEQY
len: 13
v_gene: TRBV7-3
j_gene: TRBJ2-7

CDR3aa: ASRWDIPGYGYT
len: 12
v_gene: TRBV19
j_gene: TRBJ1-2

CDR3aa: ASRRDPSLTGELF
len: 13
v_gene: TRBV5-1
j_gene: TRBJ2-2

CDR3aa: ASSTTGVVTGELF
len: 13
v_gene: TRBV5-1
j_gene: TRBJ2-2

CDR3aa: ASKRGGRDQPQH
len: 12
v_gene: TRBV6-1
j_gene: TRBJ1-5

CDR3aa: ASSQGGSGILEQY
len: 13
v_gene: TRBV4-1
j_gene: TRBJ2-7

CDR3aa: ATEGTRETEAF
len: 11
v_gene: TRBV10-3
j_gene: TRBJ1-1

CDR3aa: ASSFTPDWNTEAF
len: 13
v_gene: TRBV5-5
j_gene: TRBJ1-1

CDR3aa: ASSYEKGVANTEAF
len: 14
v_gene: TRBV6-5
j_gene: TRBJ1-1

CDR3aa: SAPPRGSYYEQY
len: 12
v_gene: TRBV20-1
j_gene: TRBJ2-7

CDR3aa: ASSRQGGNQPQH
len: 12
v_gene: TRBV7-2
j_gene: TRBJ1-5

CDR3aa: ASSPTRNTEAF
len: 11
v_gene: TRBV6-2/TRBV6-3
j_gene: TRBJ1-1

CDR3aa: ASSSPNQPQH
len: 10
v_gene: TRBV27
j_gene: TRBJ1-5

CDR3aa: AISGLADTQY
len: 10
v_gene: TRBV10-3
j_gene: TRBJ2-3

CDR3aa: ASLPGQRYQETQY
len: 13
v_gene: TRBV18
j_gene: TRBJ2-5

CDR3aa: ASSLRWRSDEQF
len: 12
v_gene: TRBV6-2/TRBV6-3
j_gene: TRBJ2-1

CDR3aa: SAKASGRGYEQY
len: 12
v_gene: TRBV29-1
j_gene: TRBJ2-7

CDR3aa: ASSLGDRGAYEQY
len: 13
v_gene: TRBV7-6
j_gene: TRBJ2-7

CDR3aa: ASSQDRQPQH
len: 10
v_gene: TRBV3-1
j_gene: TRBJ1-5

CDR3aa: ASSWEDEQY
len: 9
v_gene: TRBV28
j_gene: TRBJ2-7

CDR3aa: ATSREGGPKQEQY
len: 13
v_gene: TRBV6-5
j_gene: TRBJ2-7

CDR3aa: SASDPYKGVGAF
len: 12
v_gene: TRBV20-1
j_gene: TRBJ1-1

CDR3aa: SASLPPAGPTDTQY
len: 14
v_gene: TRBV20-1
j_gene: TRBJ2-3

CDR3aa: ASSPRSRGPQH
len: 11
v_gene: TRBV18
j_gene: TRBJ1-5

CDR3aa: ASSTPSQGRNYGYT
len: 14
v_gene: TRBV7-2
j_gene: TRBJ1-2

CDR3aa: ASSPTETGELF
len: 11
v_gene: TRBV2
j_gene: TRBJ2-2

CDR3aa: ASSPLPGENYGYT
len: 13
v_gene: TRBV18
j_gene: TRBJ1-2

CDR3aa: ASSSGTRDGDIQY
len: 13
v_gene: TRBV7-2
j_gene: TRBJ2-4

CDR3aa: ASSLGAAIETQY
len: 12
v_gene: TRBV7-2
j_gene: TRBJ2-5

CDR3aa: ASRATGTGANVLT
len: 13
v_gene: TRBV4-2
j_gene: TRBJ2-6

CDR3aa: ASSAPLLAGFISGELF
len: 16
v_gene: TRBV12-3/TRBV12-4
j_gene: TRBJ2-2

CDR3aa: ASSIGHVYGYT
len: 11
v_gene: TRBV19
j_gene: TRBJ1-2

CDR3aa: ASTSGTPSDEQY
len: 12
v_gene: TRBV2
j_gene: TRBJ2-7

CDR3aa: ASSAPSGMDTGELF
len: 14
v_gene: TRBV2
j_gene: TRBJ2-2

CDR3aa: ASSYTTGFSSYNEQF
len: 15
v_gene: TRBV11-2
j_gene: TRBJ2-1

CDR3aa: ASGDRATNEKLF
len: 12
v_gene: TRBV19
j_gene: TRBJ1-4

CDR3aa: ASSQPRHTDTQY
len: 12
v_gene: TRBV14
j_gene: TRBJ2-3

CDR3aa: ASSMNGLQETQY
len: 12
v_gene: TRBV19
j_gene: TRBJ2-5

CDR3aa: ASSSSAEGSQY
len: 11
v_gene: TRBV7-3
j_gene: TRBJ2-5

CDR3aa: ASSFSRGRTEAF
len: 12
v_gene: TRBV27
j_gene: TRBJ1-1

CDR3aa: VFRSGANVLT
len: 10
v_gene: TRBV20-1
j_gene: TRBJ2-6

CDR3aa: ASSLVLSSYEQY
len: 12
v_gene: TRBV5-1
j_gene: TRBJ2-7

CDR3aa: SARDPGGTRTDTQY
len: 14
v_gene: TRBV20-1
j_gene: TRBJ2-3

CDR3aa: AINDREGSPLH
len: 11
v_gene: TRBV10-3
j_gene: TRBJ1-6

CDR3aa: ASSATGDTEAF
len: 11
v_gene: TRBV6-4
j_gene: TRBJ1-1